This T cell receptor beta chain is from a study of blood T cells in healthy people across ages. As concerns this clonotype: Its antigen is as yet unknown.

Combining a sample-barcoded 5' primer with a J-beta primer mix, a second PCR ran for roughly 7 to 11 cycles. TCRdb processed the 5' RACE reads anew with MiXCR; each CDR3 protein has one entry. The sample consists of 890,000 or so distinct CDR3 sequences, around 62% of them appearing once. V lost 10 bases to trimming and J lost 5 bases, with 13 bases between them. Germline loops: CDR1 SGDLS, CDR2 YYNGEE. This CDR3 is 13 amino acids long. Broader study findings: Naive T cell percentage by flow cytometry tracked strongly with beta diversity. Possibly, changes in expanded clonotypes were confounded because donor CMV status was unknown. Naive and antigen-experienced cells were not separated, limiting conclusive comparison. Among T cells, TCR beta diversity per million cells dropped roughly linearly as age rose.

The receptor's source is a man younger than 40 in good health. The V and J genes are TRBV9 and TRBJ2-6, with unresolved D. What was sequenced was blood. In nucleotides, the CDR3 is TGTGCCCATAGCCGCGGTTGGGCCAACGTCCTGACTTTC. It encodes CAHSRGWANVLTF.